These T cell receptor beta chains were read from a single sample in a study of cytomegalovirus exposure and HLA in healthy donors. Only in-frame clones appear in the TCRdb table, and some are missing; sequencing was by immunoSEQ multiplex PCR. This table holds about 68,000 clones, about 89% found once. Sequencing used PBMCs. The receptors were gathered from a man between 18 and 35 years old in good health and CMV-seronegative. Both conserved end residues are part of each CDR3. The D gene is left open where the match is weak.

TRBV7-2,TRBD1,TRBJ1-1,TGTGCCAGCAGCCCCGTAGACAGGGTGGCTGAAGCTTTCTTT,CASSPVDRVAEAFF
TRBV4-3,TRBD2,TRBJ2-3,TGCGCCAGCAGCCAGAAGGGACTAGCAGAGGCCGATACGCAGTATTTT,CASSQKGLAEADTQYF
TRBV7-3,TRBD1,TRBJ1-1,TGTGCCAGCAGCCACAGGGGATCTAACACTGAAGCTTTCTTT,CASSHRGSNTEAFF
TRBV21-1,NA,TRBJ2-1,TGTGCCAGGACAGGGCCGTTCTTC,CARTGPFF
TRBV12-1,NA,TRBJ2-7,TGTGCCAGCAGCTCACAGGGGGCATTGGGCTACGAGCAGTACTTC,CASSSQGALGYEQYF
TRBV2,TRBD1,TRBJ1-5,TGTGCCAGCAGTGGGACAGGGGATCAGCCCCAGCATTTT,CASSGTGDQPQHF
TRBV4-1,TRBD1,TRBJ2-7,TGCGCCAGCAGCCAAGATGGGACAGGGTTCTCCTACGAGCAGTACTTC,CASSQDGTGFSYEQYF
TRBV11-2,NA,TRBJ2-3,TGTGCCAGCAGCTTTAACGCGGCGGGCACAGATACGCAGTATTTT,CASSFNAAGTDTQYF
TRBV4-2,NA,TRBJ1-1,TGTGCCAGCAGCCCCCTAGTCCCAGGGGTGAACACTGAAGCTTTCTTT,CASSPLVPGVNTEAFF
TRBV6-6,TRBD1,TRBJ1-1,TGTGCCAGCAGTTACTCGAAGGACAGGCCGAACACTGAAGCTTTCTTT,CASSYSKDRPNTEAFF
TRBV19,TRBD2,TRBJ2-1,TGTGCCAGTAGTACCCAGCGGGGCTACAATGAGCAGTTCTTC,CASSTQRGYNEQFF